This T cell receptor beta chain stems from a study of blood T cells in healthy people across ages. Trimming left V 6 bases short and J 8 bases short, with 8 bases between. This CDR3 has 11 residues. Germline CDR1 ENHRY, CDR2 SYGVKD. Per sample, no less than 5.5 micrograms of total RNA were extracted. For the second PCR, which ran for about 6 to 11 cycles, a sample-barcoded 5' primer and a J-beta primer mix were used. MiXCR, run by TCRdb on the 5' RACE reads, gives a single entry per CDR3 protein. Of 700,000 to 850,000 distinct CDR3 sequences in the sample, 50% to 65% were seen once. The material sequenced was blood. This clonotype was obtained from a man older than 75 in good health. V is TRBV10-3 and J is TRBJ2-1, with a tentative D call TRBD2 (6 bases). CDR3 loop: CAIRLADEQFF. The CDR3 DNA reads as TGTGCCATCAGGTTAGCGGATGAGCAGTTCTTC.